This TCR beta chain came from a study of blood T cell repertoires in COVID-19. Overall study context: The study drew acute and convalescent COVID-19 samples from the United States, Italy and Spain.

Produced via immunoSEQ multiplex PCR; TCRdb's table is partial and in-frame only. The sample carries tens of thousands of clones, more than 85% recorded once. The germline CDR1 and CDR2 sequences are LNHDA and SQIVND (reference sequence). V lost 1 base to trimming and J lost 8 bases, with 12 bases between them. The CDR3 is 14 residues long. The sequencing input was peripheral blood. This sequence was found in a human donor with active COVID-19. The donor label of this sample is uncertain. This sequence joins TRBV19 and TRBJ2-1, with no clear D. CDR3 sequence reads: CASSIGGPRDEQFF. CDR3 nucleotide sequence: TGTGCCAGTAGTATAGGAGGCCCTAGAGATGAGCAGTTCTTC.